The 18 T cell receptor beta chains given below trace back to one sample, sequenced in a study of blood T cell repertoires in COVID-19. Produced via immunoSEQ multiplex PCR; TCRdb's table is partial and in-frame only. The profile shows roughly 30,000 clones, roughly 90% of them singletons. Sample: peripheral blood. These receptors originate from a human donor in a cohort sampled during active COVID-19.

CDR3 in amino acids: CAISGGQGNQPQHF. The CDR3 DNA sequence: TGTGCCATCAGTGGGGGGCAGGGCAATCAGCCCCAGCATTTT. V is TRBV10-3 and J is TRBJ1-5; D is possibly TRBD1 (6 bases). The CDR3 contains 14 residues. CDR1 ENHRY and CDR2 SYGVKD come from the germline V gene. V shed 4 bases and J shed 2 bases, with 9 bases lying between them.

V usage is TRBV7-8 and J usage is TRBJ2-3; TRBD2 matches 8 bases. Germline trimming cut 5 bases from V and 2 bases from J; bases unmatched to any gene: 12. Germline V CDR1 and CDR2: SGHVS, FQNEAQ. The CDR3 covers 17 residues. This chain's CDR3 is CASSKIAQRGLTDTQYF. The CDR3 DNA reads TGTGCCAGCAGCAAGATAGCCCAGCGGGGGCTCACAGATACGCAGTATTTT.

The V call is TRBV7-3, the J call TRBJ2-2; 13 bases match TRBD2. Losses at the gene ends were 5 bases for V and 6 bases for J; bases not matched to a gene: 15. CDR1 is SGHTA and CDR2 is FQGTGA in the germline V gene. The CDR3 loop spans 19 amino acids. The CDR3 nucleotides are TGTGCCAGCAGCACCAACCCCTGGACTAGCGGGGGTTCTGCCGGGGAGCTGTTTTTT. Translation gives CASSTNPWTSGGSAGELFF.

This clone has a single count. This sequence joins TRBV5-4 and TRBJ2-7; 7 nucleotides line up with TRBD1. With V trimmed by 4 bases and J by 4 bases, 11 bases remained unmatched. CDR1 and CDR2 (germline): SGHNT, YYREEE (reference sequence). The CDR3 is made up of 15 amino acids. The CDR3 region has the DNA TGTGCCAGCAGCCTGGGGAGCCAGACAGGGTACGAGCAGTACTTC. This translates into CASSLGSQTGYEQYF.

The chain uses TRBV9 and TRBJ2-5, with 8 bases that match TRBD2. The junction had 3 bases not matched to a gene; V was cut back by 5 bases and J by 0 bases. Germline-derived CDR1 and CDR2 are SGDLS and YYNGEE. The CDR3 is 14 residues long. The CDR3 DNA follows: TGTGCCAGCAGTGAAGCGGGGGACCAAGAGACCCAGTACTTC. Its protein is CASSEAGDQETQYF.

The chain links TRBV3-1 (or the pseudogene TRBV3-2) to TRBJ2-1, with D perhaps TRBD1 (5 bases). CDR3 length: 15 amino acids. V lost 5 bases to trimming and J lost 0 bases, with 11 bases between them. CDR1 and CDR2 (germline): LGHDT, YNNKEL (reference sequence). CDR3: CASSTTASSYNEQFF. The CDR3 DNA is TGTGCCAGCAGCACGACAGCATCCTCCTACAATGAGCAGTTCTTC.

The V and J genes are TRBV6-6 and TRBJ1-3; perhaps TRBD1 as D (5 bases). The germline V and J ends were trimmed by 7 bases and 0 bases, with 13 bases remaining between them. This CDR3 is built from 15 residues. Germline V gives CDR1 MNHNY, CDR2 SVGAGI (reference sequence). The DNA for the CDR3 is TGTGCCAGCACCGCGGCGGGGGTCTCTGGAAACACCATATATTTT. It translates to CASTAAGVSGNTIYF.

The CDR3 bases are TGTGCCAGCAGCCCTTCGGTGGCTAGCGGACAAGAGACCCAGTACTTC. Amino acid sequence: CASSPSVASGQETQYF. The J gene is TRBJ2-5, the V gene TRBV7-2, with 7 positions matching TRBD2. The V segment lost 5 bases and the J segment 2 bases; nucleotides outside the gene matches: 11. This CDR3 is built from 16 residues. Germline CDR1 is SGHTA and CDR2 is FQGNSA.

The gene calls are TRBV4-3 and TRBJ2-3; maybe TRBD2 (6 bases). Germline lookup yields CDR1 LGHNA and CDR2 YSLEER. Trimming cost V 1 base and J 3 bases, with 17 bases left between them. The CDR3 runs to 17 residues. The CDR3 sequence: CASSQALGLAGTDTQYF. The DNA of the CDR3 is TGCGCCAGCAGCCAAGCTTTGGGATTGGCGGGGACAGATACGCAGTATTTT.

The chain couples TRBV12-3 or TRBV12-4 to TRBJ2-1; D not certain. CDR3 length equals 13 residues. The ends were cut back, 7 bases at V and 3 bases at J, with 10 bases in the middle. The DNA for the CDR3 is TGTGCCAGCACCCCACATTACTACAATGAGCAGTTCTTC. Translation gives CASTPHYYNEQFF.

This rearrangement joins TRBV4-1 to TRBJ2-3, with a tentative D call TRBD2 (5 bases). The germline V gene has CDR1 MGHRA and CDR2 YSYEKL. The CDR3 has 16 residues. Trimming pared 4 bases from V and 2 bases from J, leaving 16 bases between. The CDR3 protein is CASSPSPPPFTDTQYF. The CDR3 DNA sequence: TGCGCCAGCAGCCCTAGCCCGCCGCCATTCACAGATACGCAGTATTTT.

CDR3 sequence reads: CASSPRVAGATTDTQYF. The CDR3 nucleotides read TGCGCCAGCAGCCCTCGGGTAGCGGGGGCTACCACAGATACGCAGTATTTT. The genes are TRBV4-3 and TRBJ2-3, with 9 positions matching TRBD2. Germline assignment: CDR1 LGHNA and CDR2 YSLEER. The CDR3 runs 17 residues. J lost 2 bases, V lost 4 bases, and 10 bases had no gene match.

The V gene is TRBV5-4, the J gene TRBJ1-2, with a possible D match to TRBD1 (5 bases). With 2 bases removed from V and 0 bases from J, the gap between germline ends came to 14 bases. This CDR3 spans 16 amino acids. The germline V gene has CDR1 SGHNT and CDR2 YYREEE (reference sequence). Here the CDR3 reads CASSFGGREANYGYTF. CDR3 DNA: TGTGCCAGCAGCTTCGGGGGTCGGGAAGCTAACTATGGCTACACCTTC.

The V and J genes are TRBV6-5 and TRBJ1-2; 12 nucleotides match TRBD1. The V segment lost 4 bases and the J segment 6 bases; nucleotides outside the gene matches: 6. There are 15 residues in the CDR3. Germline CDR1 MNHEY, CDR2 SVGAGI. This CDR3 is CASSSGDRGRDGYTF. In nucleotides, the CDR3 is TGTGCCAGCAGTTCAGGGGACAGGGGGCGCGATGGCTACACCTTC.

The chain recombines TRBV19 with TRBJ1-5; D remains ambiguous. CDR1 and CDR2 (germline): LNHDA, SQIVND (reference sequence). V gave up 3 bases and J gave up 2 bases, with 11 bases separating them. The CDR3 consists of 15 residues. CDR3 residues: CASSIGPAGNQPQHF. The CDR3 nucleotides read TGTGCCAGTAGTATCGGCCCGGCGGGCAATCAGCCCCAGCATTTT.

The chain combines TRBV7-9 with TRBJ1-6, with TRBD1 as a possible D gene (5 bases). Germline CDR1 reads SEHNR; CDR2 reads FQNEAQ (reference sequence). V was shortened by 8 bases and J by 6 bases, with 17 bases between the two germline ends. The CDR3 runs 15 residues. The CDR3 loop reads CASDLLGQGNSPLHF. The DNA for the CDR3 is TGTGCCAGCGACCTCCTGGGGCAGGGTAATTCACCCCTCCACTTT.

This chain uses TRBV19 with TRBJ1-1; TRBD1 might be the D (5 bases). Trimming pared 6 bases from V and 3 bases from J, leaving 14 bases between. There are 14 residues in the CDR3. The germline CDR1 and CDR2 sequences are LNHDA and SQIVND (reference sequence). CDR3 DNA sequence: TGTGCCAGTAGCCTCAACCCAGGGTACACTGAAGCTTTCTTT. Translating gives CASSLNPGYTEAFF.

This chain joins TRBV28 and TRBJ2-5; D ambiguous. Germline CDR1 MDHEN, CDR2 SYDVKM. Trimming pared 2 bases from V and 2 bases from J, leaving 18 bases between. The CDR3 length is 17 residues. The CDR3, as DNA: TGTGCCAGCAGTTTAGGGTTTGGATCCTTCGGGCAAGAGACCCAGTACTTC. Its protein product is CASSLGFGSFGQETQYF.